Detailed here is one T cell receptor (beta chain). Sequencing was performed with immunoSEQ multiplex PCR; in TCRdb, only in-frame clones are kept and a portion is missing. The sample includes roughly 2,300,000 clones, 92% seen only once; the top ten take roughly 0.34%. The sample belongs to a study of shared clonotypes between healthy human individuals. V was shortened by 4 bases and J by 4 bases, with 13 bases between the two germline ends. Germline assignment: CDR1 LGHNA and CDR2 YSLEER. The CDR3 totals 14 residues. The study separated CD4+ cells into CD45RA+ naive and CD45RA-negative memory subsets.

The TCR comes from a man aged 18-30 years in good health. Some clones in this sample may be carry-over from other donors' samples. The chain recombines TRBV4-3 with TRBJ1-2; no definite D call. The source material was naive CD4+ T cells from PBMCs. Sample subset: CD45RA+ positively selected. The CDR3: CASSPGAAPYGYTF. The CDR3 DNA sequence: TGCGCCAGCAGCCCTGGCGCAGCTCCCTATGGCTACACCTTC.